The clone carrying this T cell receptor (beta chain) was observed once. Its antigen remains unidentified. Other DNA sequences in this specimen translate into the identical CDR3. Evenly divided among several immunoSEQ plates was the genomic DNA of each subset. Profiled with immunoSEQ multiplex PCR; TCRdb holds only in-frame clones, not every one. The sample consists of 2.5 million or so clones, more than 90% of them appearing once. The data are from a study of shared clonotypes between healthy human individuals. At the level of the study: Donors had three CD4 naive, three CD4 memory, two CD8 naive and one CD8 memory plate apiece. General study findings and limits: The sharing of approximately 5.1% of naive CD4 clonotypes was seen across a few donors. Researchers found naive subsets generally carried larger estimated richness than memory subsets.

V was cut by 1 base and J by 0 bases, with 4 bases left in between. Germline CDR1 is MDHEN and CDR2 is SYDVKM. The CDR3 has 14 amino acids. The TCR comes from a man younger than 30 in good health. V and J are TRBV28 and TRBJ2-1, with D unclear. Input material: naive CD4+ T cells sorted from blood. Subset of the sample: CD45RA+ positively selected. In DNA form, the CDR3 reads TGTGCCAGCAGTTTATTAAGCTCCTACAATGAGCAGTTCTTC. It encodes CASSLLSSYNEQFF.